This T cell receptor beta chain was sequenced in a study of T-cell memory formation after mild COVID-19. Notes on the study in general: The study found contracting CD4+ clones mainly in CM and EM and contracting CD8+ clones in EMRA.

From the 5' RACE reads, TCRdb called clonotypes with MiXCR, one entry per CDR3 protein. The table includes about 100,000 distinct CDR3 sequences, approximately 14% detected once. CDR1 is MGHRA and CDR2 is YSYEKL in the germline V gene. Trimming left V 4 bases short and J 4 bases short, with 4 bases between. The length of the CDR3 is 12 residues. This clonotype was recorded at least ten times. Antigen: not known. This TCR derives from a man aged 18 to 30 who had mild COVID-19 (a few samples of this study predate the infection). Cell type and time point are not known. Specimen: PBMCs or a T cell subset sorted from them (not recorded which). The gene calls are TRBV4-1 and TRBJ2-2; D uncertain. CDR3 DNA: TGCGCCAGCAGCCTTCTCACCGGGGAGCTGTTTTTT. Its protein product is CASSLLTGELFF.